The 18 T cell receptor beta chains reported below all come from one sample, sequenced in a study of a mutant IDH1 vaccine in newly diagnosed glioma. No antigens are known for them. Described time point: week 47, end of study. A 20-mer mutant IDH1 peptide at 300 ug was injected subcutaneously with topical imiquimod. Profiled with immunoSEQ multiplex PCR; TCRdb holds only in-frame clones, not every one. Of about 59,000 clones in the sample, 80% to 85% were seen once. The sample here was PBMCs, taken from a glioma patient whose treatment included an IDH1 peptide vaccine. The receptor set was obtained from a man aged 25 to 40 with glioma.

This clone appeared once. The rearrangement uses TRBV19 and TRBJ1-1, with a tentative D call TRBD1 (5 bases). Trimming removed 5 bases at V and 11 bases at J, with 15 bases between. The CDR3 sequence is 12 residues long. CDR1 and CDR2 from the germline V gene are LNHDA and SQIVND (reference sequence). Written as DNA, the CDR3 is TGTGCCAGTAGTTCCTTGGGGGGTACGGCTTTCTTT. Encoded protein: CASSSLGGTAFF.

The rearrangement joins TRBV11-3 to TRBJ2-2; 8 bases are shared with TRBD1. Germline V gene lookup returns CDR1 SGHNT and CDR2 YENEEA. Losses at the gene ends were 0 bases for V and 6 bases for J; bases not matched to a gene: 9. The CDR3 loop spans 17 amino acids. The CDR3 sequence is CASSLDPRTGYSGELFF. CDR3 sequence (DNA): TGTGCCAGCAGCTTAGATCCCCGGACAGGGTATTCCGGGGAGCTGTTTTTT. The variable domain in full, with the rest retrieved from reference TRBV11-3 and TRBJ2-2, is EAGVVQSPRYKIIEKKQPVAFWCNPISGHNTLYWYLQNLGQGPELLIRYENEEAVDDSQLPKDRFSAERLKGVDSTLKIQPAELGDSAVYLCASSLDPRTGYSGELFFGEGSRLTVL.

The J gene is TRBJ2-1, the V gene TRBV6-6; D not resolved. This CDR3 has 14 amino acids. The V gene's germline CDR1 is MNHNY and CDR2 SVGAGI (reference sequence). V was trimmed by 0 bases and J by 6 bases, leaving 9 bases between them. CDR3 region: CASSYSSGTNEQFF. The CDR3 nucleotides are TGTGCCAGCAGTTACTCGTCCGGCACCAATGAGCAGTTCTTC.

This sequence joins TRBV4-1 and TRBJ2-3; 11 bases line up with TRBD1. Germline CDR1 is MGHRA and CDR2 is YSYEKL. The CDR3 consists of 16 residues. The V segment lost 0 bases and the J segment 5 bases; nucleotides outside the gene matches: 4. The CDR3 here is CASSQDRTGGIDTQYF. CDR3 coding DNA: TGCGCCAGCAGCCAAGACCGGACAGGGGGCATAGATACGCAGTATTTT.

The sample holds one count of this clone. The V and J genes are TRBV5-1 and TRBJ2-7; 7 bases align to TRBD1. CDR3 size: 16 residues. With V trimmed by 2 bases and J by 5 bases, 13 bases remained unmatched. The V gene's germline CDR1 is SGHRS and CDR2 YFSETQ. This CDR3 is CASSFTGTEDFNEQYF. For the CDR3, the DNA is TGCGCCAGCAGCTTTACCGGGACAGAGGATTTCAACGAGCAGTACTTC. Looking up the rest from reference TRBV5-1 and TRBJ2-7 gives the full variable domain: KAGVTQTPRYLIKTRGQQVTLSCSPISGHRSVSWYQQTPGQGLQFLFEYFSETQRNKGNFPGRFSGRQFSNSRSEMNVSTLELGDSALYLCASSFTGTEDFNEQYFGPGTRLTVT.

The rearrangement links TRBV25-1 to TRBJ1-6, with D possibly matching TRBD1 (6 bases). The V end lost 3 bases, the J end lost 5 bases, and 8 bases lay between the germline ends. Looked up from germline, CDR1 is MGHDK and CDR2 is SYGVNS. The CDR3 totals 14 residues. CDR3 amino acids: CASSDYRDNSPLHF. CDR3 in DNA: TGTGCCAGCAGTGATTACAGGGATAATTCACCCCTCCACTTT.

J is TRBJ1-2 and V is TRBV2; the D gene is possibly TRBD1 (6 bases). CDR1 and CDR2 from the germline V gene are SNHLY and FYNNEI. The germline V and J ends were trimmed by 5 bases and 4 bases, with 17 bases remaining between them. The CDR3 contains 15 residues. For the CDR3, the DNA is TGTGCCAGCAGTACCCCACAGGGTGCGACCTATGGCTACACCTTC. Residues: CASSTPQGATYGYTF.

J is TRBJ2-7 and V is TRBV29-1; the match to TRBD2 covers 13 bases. The CDR3 spans 12 residues. The V gene's germline CDR1 is SQVTM and CDR2 ANQGSEA. J was trimmed by 6 bases and V by 7 bases; bases with no gene match: 3. CDR3 bases: TGCAGCGGGGGACTAGCGGGACGCGAGCAGTACTTC. Residues: CSGGLAGREQYF.

V and J are TRBV18 and TRBJ2-7; possibly TRBD1 for D (6 bases). Per germline, CDR1 KGHSH and CDR2 LQKENI. The CDR3 covers 15 residues. V lost 2 bases to trimming and J lost 2 bases, with 13 bases between them. In nucleotides, the CDR3 is TGTGCCAGCTCACCATCTACAGGGACGACCTACGAGCAGTACTTC. Translation gives CASSPSTGTTYEQYF.

The rearrangement links TRBV9 to TRBJ1-6; D is unresolved. The germline V and J ends were trimmed by 0 bases and 2 bases, with 18 bases remaining between them. The CDR3 is 19 amino acids. In germline, CDR1 is SGDLS, CDR2 YYNGEE. The DNA of the CDR3 is TGTGCCAGCAGCGTAGGACGAGACGATCCGCTGACCTATAATTCACCCCTCCACTTT. Its protein product is CASSVGRDDPLTYNSPLHF.

The table lists this clone with a few counts. V is TRBV6-1 and J is TRBJ1-1, with unresolved D. The CDR3 runs 16 residues. The V gene lost 1 base and the J gene lost 0 bases, with 12 bases spanning the gap. Germline V CDR1 and CDR2: MNHNS, SASEGT. CDR3 loop: CASSEDRWLMNTEAFF. In DNA form, the CDR3 reads TGTGCCAGCAGTGAAGATAGGTGGCTAATGAACACTGAAGCTTTCTTT.

The chain employs TRBV18 and TRBJ1-1; the D gene is possibly TRBD1 (5 bases). CDR1 is KGHSH and CDR2 is LQKENI in the germline V gene. The CDR3 length is 16 residues. V gave up 1 base and J gave up 1 base, with 13 bases separating them. The CDR3 DNA follows: TGTGCCAGCTCACCACTTGGCGCAGGGAGGAACACTGAAGCTTTCTTT. Encoded protein: CASSPLGAGRNTEAFF.

The V gene is TRBV30, the J gene TRBJ1-4; 7 bases agree with TRBD1. The CDR3 sequence is 14 residues long. The germline V gene encodes CDR1 GTSNPN and CDR2 SVGIG (reference sequence). V was pared by 1 base and J by 7 bases, with 6 bases of the junction left unmatched. Written as DNA, the CDR3 is TGTGCCTGGAGTGAACAGGGGAGGGGTGAAAAACTGTTTTTT. Translation gives CAWSEQGRGEKLFF. Supplemented by reference TRBV30 and TRBJ1-4, the full variable domain reads SQTIHQWPATLVQPVGSPLSLECTVEGTSNPNLYWYRQAAGRGLQLLFYSVGIGQISSEVPQNLSASRPQDRQFILSSKKLLLSDSGFYLCAWSEQGRGEKLFFGSGTQLSVL.

J is TRBJ1-4 and V is TRBV7-2; D is unresolved. This CDR3 has 14 residues. Germline CDR1 is SGHTA and CDR2 is FQGNSA. V was clipped by 5 bases and J by 5 bases, with 12 bases between them. The CDR3 is CASSGGLINEKLFF. In DNA form, the CDR3 reads TGTGCCAGCAGCGGCGGACTGATCAATGAAAAACTGTTTTTT.

The genes are TRBV18 and TRBJ2-7; D is unresolved. Germline V gives CDR1 KGHSH, CDR2 LQKENI. The CDR3 totals 11 residues. V was cut by 5 bases and J by 12 bases, with 14 bases left in between. The DNA for the CDR3 is TGTGCCAGCTCAACTCAAAGTTCGCTGTACTTC. It encodes CASSTQSSLYF.

This clone was seen once. This chain uses TRBV2 with TRBJ2-7; 7 bases line up with TRBD1. This CDR3 is built from 13 residues. The J segment lost 4 bases and the V segment lost 4 bases, leaving 4 bases of the junction unmatched. CDR1 is SNHLY and CDR2 is FYNNEI in the germline V gene. CDR3 loop: CASSVGRGYEQYF. Here the CDR3 DNA reads TGTGCCAGCAGTGTTGGCAGGGGGTACGAGCAGTACTTC.

This clone was seen more than once but under ten times. V usage is TRBV6-5 and J usage is TRBJ1-2; D gene ambiguous. The germline V and J ends were trimmed by 6 bases and 1 base, with 15 bases remaining between them. This CDR3 region has 15 residues. The germline V gene has CDR1 MNHEY and CDR2 SVGAGI. The CDR3 loop is CASRDVSTLNYGYTF. The CDR3 DNA follows: TGTGCCAGCAGAGACGTCAGTACACTTAACTATGGCTACACCTTC.

The chain links TRBV5-6 to TRBJ2-5; D is unclear. Germline lookup yields CDR1 SGHDT and CDR2 YYEEEE. The CDR3 is 16 amino acids. The V gene lost 0 bases and the J gene lost 0 bases, with 12 bases spanning the gap. CDR3: CASSLVGSLYQETQYF. The CDR3 DNA reads TGTGCCAGCAGCTTGGTAGGCAGTCTGTACCAAGAGACCCAGTACTTC.